This T cell receptor beta chain comes out of a study of cytomegalovirus exposure and HLA in healthy donors. Whole-study results and caveats: On later analysis, the bulk of CMV-associated TCR beta chains appeared to be HLA-restricted.

About this clone: What it binds is unknown.

Researchers ran the PCR with 60 Vbeta and 13 Jbeta primers. The table came from immunoSEQ multiplex PCR; TCRdb's copy has only in-frame clones and leaves some out. The sample records tens of thousands of clones, less than 90% being singletons. Participants comprised healthy donors of bone marrow. The length of the CDR3 is 17 residues. Germline assignment: CDR1 MRHNA and CDR2 SNTAGT. With V trimmed by 3 bases and J by 0 bases, 9 bases remained unmatched. The source of this sequence is a female donor in good health and CMV-seronegative. What was sequenced was PBMCs. The chain carries TRBV6-4 and TRBJ1-1; TRBD1 agrees at 8 bases. The CDR3 nucleotides are TGTGCCAGCAGTGATTCCAGGGGGCCCATAATGAACACTGAAGCTTTCTTT. Residues: CASSDSRGPIMNTEAFF.